One and the same sample provided the 25 T cell receptor beta chains below, sequenced in a study of blood T cell repertoires in COVID-19. Clones were sequenced by immunoSEQ multiplex PCR, and TCRdb holds only the in-frame ones, with some missing. This table holds about 200,000 clones, around 90% found once. Sequencing was performed on peripheral blood. The receptors derive from a man aged 55 to 70 who had recovered from COVID-19.

V gene TRBV5-1 combines with J gene TRBJ2-1; maybe TRBD2 (6 bases). The germline V gene encodes CDR1 SGHRS and CDR2 YFSETQ. The CDR3 has 16 residues. V lost 4 bases and J 5 bases, leaving 19 bases between the germline ends. This chain's CDR3 is CASSTRPGTSDNEQFF. The CDR3 nucleotides read TGCGCCAGCAGCACGCGTCCCGGGACTTCCGACAATGAGCAGTTCTTC.

V gene TRBV5-1 combines with J gene TRBJ2-3; 8 nucleotides align to TRBD2. This CDR3 spans 16 amino acids. With V trimmed by 4 bases and J by 4 bases, 11 bases remained unmatched. Germline CDR1 is SGHRS and CDR2 is YFSETQ. Written as DNA, the CDR3 is TGCGCCAGCAGCCGCGCCGTCCGGGGGGGACCAGATACGCAGTATTTT. This encodes CASSRAVRGGPDTQYF.

The rearrangement links TRBV6-6 to TRBJ2-7; TRBD2 agrees at 9 bases. Germline CDR1 is MNHNY and CDR2 is SVGAGI (reference sequence). Germline trimming cut 5 bases from V and 3 bases from J; bases unmatched to any gene: 5. The CDR3 consists of 14 residues. CDR3 sequence: CASSLSGGVYEQYF. The CDR3 DNA reads TGTGCCAGCAGTCTTAGCGGGGGCGTCTACGAGCAGTACTTC.

V gene TRBV21-1 combines with J gene TRBJ2-7; TRBD2 was called by the table and not checked on the DNA. TRBV21-1 counts as a pseudogene. The CDR3 totals 17 residues. This CDR3 is CASRNLAGGDSSYEQYF. CDR3 nucleotides: TGTGCCAGCAGAAACCTAGCGGGGGGCGACAGCTCCTACGAGCAGTACTTC.

J is TRBJ2-7 and V is TRBV4-2, with D uncertain. The length of the CDR3 is 15 residues. V gave up 4 bases and J gave up 2 bases, with 15 bases separating them. Per germline, CDR1 LGHNA and CDR2 YNFKEQ. The CDR3 DNA sequence: TGTGCCAGCAGCCCAAGCGTCGGGTTGACCTACGAGCAGTACTTC. Protein sequence: CASSPSVGLTYEQYF.

J is TRBJ1-4 and V is TRBV6-5; D remains ambiguous. Germline V gives CDR1 MNHEY, CDR2 SVGAGI. The CDR3 consists of 14 residues. Trimming took 6 bases from V and 11 from J, leaving 19 bases between them. The CDR3 reads CASRSHGGDGKLFF. CDR3 nucleotide sequence: TGTGCCAGCAGATCACACGGAGGAGACGGGAAACTGTTTTTT.

The chain recombines TRBV5-1 with TRBJ2-1; D is perhaps TRBD1 (6 bases). In germline, CDR1 is SGHRS, CDR2 YFSETQ. Trimming cost V 4 bases and J 4 bases, with 12 bases left between them. There are 14 residues in the CDR3. CDR3 amino acids: CASSKPGQYNEQFF. The CDR3 bases are TGCGCCAGCAGCAAACCGGGACAATACAATGAGCAGTTCTTC.

The chain employs TRBV6-1 and TRBJ2-7; 9 bases match TRBD1. The CDR3 spans 17 residues. V trimming: 2 bases; J trimming: 3 bases; junction bases outside the gene matches: 11. Germline V gene sequence: CDR1 MNHNS, CDR2 SASEGT. The CDR3 DNA follows: TGTGCCAGCAGTGAACGGGCTGGAGTGGGACAGGGCTACGAGCAGTACTTC. Translated: CASSERAGVGQGYEQYF.

A single count supports this clone. The chain couples TRBV29-1 to TRBJ2-2; 8 bases map to TRBD1. This CDR3 contains 16 residues. V shed 5 bases and J 3 bases; nucleotides not matched to a gene: 11. In germline, CDR1 is SQVTM, CDR2 ANQGSEA. This chain's CDR3 is CSVLDRGGGDTGELFF. The CDR3, as DNA: TGCAGCGTTTTAGACAGGGGAGGTGGTGACACCGGGGAGCTGTTTTTT.

V and J are TRBV28 and TRBJ1-3, with D uncertain. Between the trimmed V and J ends, which lost 2 bases and 2 bases, there was a span of 7 bases. Germline V gene sequence: CDR1 MDHEN, CDR2 SYDVKM. CDR3 length equals 14 residues. The CDR3 region is CASSLSTAGNTIYF. The CDR3 coding sequence is TGTGCCAGCAGTTTAAGTACGGCTGGAAACACCATATATTTT.

The rearrangement uses TRBV4-2 and TRBJ1-2; TRBD1 matches 9 bases. This CDR3 is built from 15 residues. Germline lookup yields CDR1 LGHNA and CDR2 YNFKEQ. V shed 2 bases and J 4 bases; nucleotides not matched to a gene: 5. The CDR3 bases are TGTGCCAGCAGCCAACCGGGACAGGGTTTCTATGGCTACACCTTC. It encodes CASSQPGQGFYGYTF.

CDR3 DNA: TGTGCCAGCAGCCAAGATCGGGGGACTTCGTCCAAGACCCAGTACTTC. This encodes CASSQDRGTSSKTQYF. This chain connects TRBV3-1 (or the pseudogene TRBV3-2) to TRBJ2-5; perhaps TRBD2 as D (6 bases). The CDR3 runs to 16 residues. The V gene's germline CDR1 is LGHDT and CDR2 YNNKEL (reference sequence). V lost 0 bases and J 6 bases, leaving 17 bases between the germline ends.

The V call is TRBV25-1, the J call TRBJ2-2, with TRBD2 matching 11 bases. CDR3 length: 16 amino acids. Looked up from germline, CDR1 is MGHDK and CDR2 is SYGVNS. Unmatched junction bases numbered 4, after V lost 6 bases and J lost 1 base. CDR3 in DNA: TGTGCCAGCAGCATGGGGACTAGCGGGAACACCGGGGAGCTGTTTTTT. This encodes CASSMGTSGNTGELFF. The full variable domain, rest sourced from reference TRBV25-1 and TRBJ2-2, is EADIYQTPRYLVIGTGKKITLECSQTMGHDKMYWYQQDPGMELHLIHYSYGVNSTEKGDLSSESTVSRIRTEHFPLTLESARPSHTSQYLCASSMGTSGNTGELFFGEGSRLTVL.

The chain has TRBV9 and TRBJ2-7, with 7 nucleotides matching TRBD1. Germline trimming cut 3 bases from V and 2 bases from J; bases unmatched to any gene: 5. The CDR3 runs 14 residues. Germline CDR1 SGDLS, CDR2 YYNGEE. The CDR3 protein is CASSEQGRAYEQYF. The DNA for the CDR3 is TGTGCCAGCAGCGAACAGGGGAGAGCCTACGAGCAGTACTTC.

This clone was detected once. The gene calls are TRBV9 and TRBJ2-1; 8 nucleotides match TRBD2. Germline trimming cut 4 bases from V and 0 bases from J; bases unmatched to any gene: 12. Germline CDR1 is SGDLS and CDR2 is YYNGEE. This CDR3 comprises 18 residues. CDR3 region: CASSTSRERESSYNEQFF. The DNA of the CDR3 is TGTGCCAGCAGCACCAGTAGGGAGCGGGAGAGCTCCTACAATGAGCAGTTCTTC.

The chain links TRBV6-5 to TRBJ2-7; a weak D match, TRBD1 (5 bases). The CDR3 extends over 15 amino acids. V dropped 4 bases and J dropped 2 bases, with 15 bases sitting between them. From germline, CDR1 is MNHEY and CDR2 SVGAGI. The CDR3 DNA is TGTGCCAGCAGTTCTGGAGTTCGACAGACCTACGAGCAGTACTTC. Protein sequence: CASSSGVRQTYEQYF.

This clone has a handful of counts. The V gene is TRBV19, the J gene TRBJ2-7; 7 bases match TRBD1. The CDR3 runs 14 residues. V was clipped by 4 bases and J by 0 bases; unmatched bases: 3. Germline loops: CDR1 LNHDA, CDR2 SQIVND (reference sequence). CDR3: CASSTGQNSYEQYF. CDR3 sequence (DNA): TGTGCCAGTAGTACGGGACAGAACTCCTACGAGCAGTACTTC. Looking up the rest from reference TRBV19 and TRBJ2-7 gives the full variable domain: DGGITQSPKYLFRKEGQNVTLSCEQNLNHDAMYWYRQDPGQGLRLIYYSQIVNDFQKGDIAEGYSVSREKKESFPLTVTSAQKNPTAFYLCASSTGQNSYEQYFGPGTRLTVT.

This sequence joins TRBV5-1 and TRBJ2-3, with TRBD2 matching over 13 bases. From germline, CDR1 is SGHRS and CDR2 YFSETQ. This CDR3 has 15 residues. The V and J ends lost 8 bases and 4 bases, in that order; junction bases with no gene match: 7. Here the CDR3 reads CASLEGLAGPDTQYF. CDR3 bases: TGCGCCAGTCTAGAGGGACTAGCGGGACCAGATACGCAGTATTTT.

The chain combines TRBV7-3 with TRBJ2-5; 7 nucleotides match TRBD2. Germline V gene data show CDR1 as SGHTA and CDR2 as FQGTGA. The junction had 12 bases not matched to a gene; V was cut back by 5 bases and J by 3 bases. The CDR3 is made up of 16 amino acids. The CDR3: CASSVLGGTAKETQYF. The CDR3 nucleotides are TGTGCCAGCAGCGTCCTGGGGGGGACGGCCAAAGAGACCCAGTACTTC.

The chain recombines TRBV29-1 with TRBJ1-2; no firm D call. There are 11 residues in the CDR3. The germline V gene encodes CDR1 SQVTM and CDR2 ANQGSEA. V gave up 4 bases and J gave up 0 bases, with 3 bases separating them. DNA of the CDR3: TGCAGCGTTGTATCTAACTATGGCTACACCTTC. It is translated as CSVVSNYGYTF.

This chain joins TRBV5-1 and TRBJ1-4; D possibly corresponds to TRBD1 (6 bases). Trimming removed 2 bases at V and 0 bases at J, with 8 bases between. In germline, CDR1 is SGHRS, CDR2 YFSETQ. The CDR3 is 15 residues long. The CDR3 region has the DNA TGCGCCAGCAGCTTACAGGGTTCAACTAATGAAAAACTGTTTTTT. Translating gives CASSLQGSTNEKLFF.

This rearrangement joins TRBV21-1 to TRBJ2-7; the table's D call of TRBD1 was not tested on the DNA. TRBV21-1 is flagged as a pseudogene. This CDR3 is 19 amino acids long. The CDR3 loop reads CASSKVACGGQAAAHEQYF. CDR3 DNA: TGTGCCAGCAGCAAAGTTGCTTGCGGAGGACAGGCGGCGGCACACGAGCAGTACTTC.

The V call is TRBV19, the J call TRBJ1-1, with D tentatively TRBD1 (6 bases). Trimming left V 8 bases short and J 0 bases short, with 19 bases between. Per the germline V gene, CDR1 is LNHDA and CDR2 is SQIVND (reference sequence). CDR3 length: 16 amino acids. Here the CDR3 reads CASYGRGAAMNTEAFF. The DNA for the CDR3 is TGTGCCAGTTATGGGAGGGGGGCGGCCATGAACACTGAAGCTTTCTTT.

The chain has TRBV6-1 and TRBJ1-2, with D perhaps TRBD1 (6 bases). This CDR3 comprises 15 residues. In germline, CDR1 is MNHNS, CDR2 SASEGT. V lost 5 bases to trimming and J lost 4 bases, with 17 bases between them. The chain's CDR3 is CASSSGQTMSYGYTF. CDR3 DNA: TGTGCCAGCAGTTCCGGACAGACCATGTCCTATGGCTACACCTTC.

The chain is built from TRBV2 and TRBJ2-1; no reliable D call. V shed 9 bases and J shed 7 bases, with 19 bases lying between them. This CDR3 has 14 residues. Germline CDR1 and CDR2: SNHLY and FYNNEI. The CDR3 is CASHSGLGGNEQFF. CDR3 coding DNA: TGTGCCAGTCATTCAGGTCTGGGTGGTAATGAGCAGTTCTTC.